This TCR beta chain was documented in a study of cytomegalovirus exposure and HLA in healthy donors. In the study overall: Findings of an earlier analysis included under 140 million unique TCR beta sequences from 180 million or so T cells.

This clone is a singleton in its sample. The antigen remains unidentified. General study results and limits: Across all donors, roughly uniform sequencing depth was an assumption of the presence/absence analyses.

The primer mix had 60 Vbeta and 13 Jbeta primers. Profiling relied on immunoSEQ multiplex PCR, and the TCRdb table lists in-frame clones only, not all of them. The data contain fewer than 140,000 clones, around 76% of them singletons. Germline assignment: CDR1 SGDLS and CDR2 YYNGEE. There are 14 residues in the CDR3. Trimming removed 0 bases from V and 0 bases from J, with 6 bases in between. V and J are TRBV9 and TRBJ1-1, with D perhaps TRBD1 (5 bases). Sequencing was carried out using PBMCs. The TCR was taken from a woman aged 50 to 65 in good health and CMV-seropositive. CDR3: CASSVDRMNTEAFF. CDR3 coding DNA: TGTGCCAGCAGCGTAGACAGGATGAACACTGAAGCTTTCTTT.